This T cell receptor beta chain is drawn from a study of OX40 agonist ivuxolimab in advanced cancers. Whole-study context: The dose-escalation cohort was over 65% male, with a mean age of about 56 years, ranging roughly 23 to 85.

CDR3 length: 14 amino acids. The ends were cut back, 6 bases at V and 8 bases at J, with 17 bases in the middle. CDR1 is MNHNY, CDR2 SVGAGI, per germline (reference sequence). Clones were read by immunoSEQ multiplex PCR, and TCRdb kept only the in-frame ones, dropping some. The data show around 80,000 clones, with approximately 89% seen just once and over 0.15% held by the top ten. This TCR was recovered from an adult with an advanced solid tumor such as melanoma, head and neck, liver or kidney cancer. Sample: CD4+ or CD8+ T cells sorted from blood, taken in a trial of the OX40 agonist ivuxolimab. V and J are TRBV6-6 and TRBJ1-5; TRBD1 is a possible D gene (6 bases). The CDR3 reads CASSQGRGWEPQHF. In DNA form, the CDR3 reads TGTGCCAGCAGCCAGGGGAGGGGCTGGGAGCCCCAGCATTTT.